This TCR beta chain came from a study of blood T cell repertoires in COVID-19. Residents of about 25 US areas, aged 18 to 89 years, made up the participants. Measured with immunoSEQ multiplex PCR; TCRdb has only the in-frame clones, and not every one. The data hold about 240,000 clones, with 85% to 90% observed a single time. The sequencing input was PBMCs or T cells enriched from blood (not recorded which). The sequence was collected from a woman in her twenties or thirties who had recovered from COVID-19.

This CDR3 reads CASSPGQGGDDEQFF. In nucleotides, the CDR3 is TGTGCCAGCAGCCCCGGACAGGGAGGGGACGATGAGCAGTTCTTC. This chain joins TRBV28 and TRBJ2-1; possibly TRBD1 for D (8 bases). There are 15 residues in the CDR3. Trimming stripped 6 bases from V and 8 bases from J, with 20 bases between. CDR1 and CDR2 from the germline V gene are MDHEN and SYDVKM. The complete variable domain, with remaining parts taken from reference TRBV28 and TRBJ2-1, reads DVKVTQSSRYLVKRTGEKVFLECVQDMDHENMFWYRQDPGLGLRLIYFSYDVKMKEKGDIPEGYSVSREKKERFSLILESASTNQTSMYLCASSPGQGGDDEQFFGPGTRLTVL.